The sequence of this T cell receptor beta chain was determined in a study of shared clonotypes between healthy human individuals. Findings and limits, study-wide: Apart from blood, nothing was sampled; tissue repertoires likely differ.

Execution of the assay was at deep level. This table comes from immunoSEQ multiplex PCR, and its TCRdb copy is limited to in-frame clones, with some not included. The repertoire has 1.4 million or so clones, about 98.5% of them found once; the top ten carry 0.36%. The trim removed 7 bases at V and 5 bases at J, leaving 13 bases unmatched. This CDR3 spans 16 amino acids. CDR1 and CDR2 (germline): SGHTA, FQGNSA. With regard to this clone: The target antigen is unknown.

The gene calls are TRBV7-2 and TRBJ2-2, with TRBD2 identical over 7 bases. This receptor was obtained from a man under 40 in good health. The sequenced sample consisted of naive CD4+ T cells sorted from blood. The subset is: CD45RA+ positively selected. As DNA, the CDR3 is TGTGCCAGCACCCCACGGCGGGCGGGAGCGACCGGGGAGCTGTTTTTT. Translation gives CASTPRRAGATGELFF.